These 15 T cell receptor beta chains originate from one sample sequenced in a study of cytomegalovirus exposure and HLA in healthy donors. Researchers ran the PCR with 60 Vbeta and 13 Jbeta primers. Using immunoSEQ multiplex PCR, the repertoire was profiled, and TCRdb retains in-frame clones only, with some absent. The sample consists of 150,000 to 200,000 clones, 81% of them appearing once. The sequenced sample consisted of PBMCs. Receptor source: a man in his late teens or twenties in good health and CMV-seronegative.

J is TRBJ2-5 and V is TRBV5-1, with no clear D. With 5 bases removed from V and 2 bases from J, the gap between germline ends came to 4 bases. The CDR3 totals 11 residues. Germline V lookup: CDR1 SGHRS, CDR2 YFSETQ. The CDR3 protein is CASSIQETQYF. Here the CDR3 DNA reads TGCGCCAGCAGTATTCAAGAGACCCAGTACTTC.

V usage is TRBV10-3 and J usage is TRBJ1-2, with a tentative D call TRBD1 (6 bases). Germline-derived CDR1 and CDR2 are ENHRY and SYGVKD. The CDR3 contains 15 residues. V lost 6 bases, J lost 6 bases, and 20 bases lay in between. This CDR3 reads CAIRSTGQTTHGYTF. CDR3 DNA: TGTGCCATCAGATCCACAGGGCAGACGACCCATGGCTACACCTTC.

This clone was seen just once. At one end, the junction sequence differs from germline, possibly due to a read error. The V and J genes are TRBV4-1 and TRBJ1-1, with TRBD1 matching 7 bases. The CDR3 extends over 15 amino acids. In germline, CDR1 is MGHRA, CDR2 YSYEKL. CDR3 coding DNA: TGTGCCAGCAGCCGAGATAGACAGGGCTTGACTGAAGCTTTCTTT. Its translation is CASSRDRQGLTEAFF.

This chain joins TRBV13 and TRBJ2-5; 8 bases are a match to TRBD1. The V gene end was trimmed by 3 bases and the J gene end by 4 bases; junction bases not matched to a gene: 7. Germline V gene lookup returns CDR1 PRHDT and CDR2 FYEKMQ (reference sequence). CDR3 size: 15 residues. CDR3 protein: CASSLATGVRETQYF. In DNA form, the CDR3 reads TGTGCCAGCAGCTTGGCGACAGGGGTTCGAGAGACCCAGTACTTC.

This chain uses TRBV6-1 with TRBJ2-3, with 10 bases fitting TRBD2. Germline trimming cut 7 bases from V and 5 bases from J; bases unmatched to any gene: 9. Looked up from germline, CDR1 is MNHNS and CDR2 is SASEGT. The CDR3 length is 15 residues. The CDR3 sequence: CASNIAGGGGDTQYF. The DNA of the CDR3 is TGTGCCAGCAATATAGCGGGAGGCGGTGGAGATACGCAGTATTTT.

This chain links TRBV27 with TRBJ2-3; D is undetermined. This CDR3 contains 13 residues. CDR1 and CDR2 from the germline V gene are MNHEY and SMNVEV (reference sequence). V was trimmed by 7 bases and J by 4 bases, leaving 12 bases between them. CDR3 in DNA: TGTGCCAGCACGTTCGTAGGAGCAGATACGCAGTATTTT. Translating it yields CASTFVGADTQYF.

The J gene is TRBJ2-5, the V gene TRBV4-3; D remains unclear. V lost 0 bases and J 5 bases, leaving 16 bases between the germline ends. Germline V gene sequence: CDR1 LGHNA, CDR2 YSLEER. The CDR3 totals 16 residues. In DNA, the CDR3 is TGCGCCAGCAGCCAAGATATTCAGGCCAGTAGGGAGACCCAGTACTTC. Protein product: CASSQDIQASRETQYF.

The J gene is TRBJ2-4, the V gene TRBV15; 8 bases line up with TRBD2. CDR1 and CDR2 (germline): LNHNV, YYDKDF (reference sequence). V shed 5 bases, J shed 0 bases, and the junction held 12 bases outside the gene matches. CDR3 length: 18 residues. CDR3 sequence reads: CATSQPGGASLAKNIQYF. The CDR3 nucleotides read TGTGCCACCAGCCAACCGGGGGGGGCCAGTTTAGCCAAAAACATTCAGTACTTC.

The genes are TRBV11-2 and TRBJ2-2, with 8 bases that match TRBD1. This CDR3 spans 19 amino acids. After removal of 5 bases from V and 7 bases from J, the junction contained 21 bases not matched to a gene. Germline-derived CDR1 and CDR2 are SGHAT and FQNNGV. In DNA, the CDR3 is TGTGCCAGCAGCGCACTCGCAGGACAGGGAAAGAACCGAGGCGGGGAGCTGTTTTTT. It is translated as CASSALAGQGKNRGGELFF.

The CDR3 spells CASSLSLLRRSANEQYF. The CDR3 coding sequence is TGTGCCAGCAGCTTATCCCTATTACGTCGCTCCGCCAACGAGCAGTACTTC. This chain uses TRBV7-8 with TRBJ2-7; D unresolved. V lost 2 bases and J 5 bases, leaving 22 bases between the germline ends. Germline lookup yields CDR1 SGHVS and CDR2 FQNEAQ. CDR3 length: 17 amino acids.

This chain connects TRBV6-1 to TRBJ1-6; maybe TRBD1 (5 bases). Trimming removed 2 bases at V and 5 bases at J, with 10 bases between. Germline V gene sequence: CDR1 MNHNS, CDR2 SASEGT. The CDR3 has 15 residues. CDR3 residues: CASSETTDDNSPLHF. In DNA, the CDR3 is TGTGCCAGCAGTGAAACGACAGACGATAATTCACCCCTCCACTTT.

The table lists this clone with a few counts. The chain is built from TRBV5-1 and TRBJ1-2; 9 nucleotides align to TRBD1. The CDR3 contains 15 residues. Germline V CDR1 and CDR2: SGHRS, YFSETQ. V lost 2 bases and J lost 2; bases outside the gene matches: 4. The CDR3 loop reads CASSFTGTGNYGYTF. The CDR3 nucleotides are TGCGCCAGCAGCTTTACCGGGACAGGGAACTATGGCTACACCTTC.

This clone has more than one count but fewer than ten. The chain is built from TRBV6-1 and TRBJ1-5; 8 bases match TRBD1. Germline CDR1 MNHNS, CDR2 SASEGT. There are 14 residues in the CDR3. V was pared by 5 bases and J by 6 bases, with 6 bases of the junction left unmatched. The DNA of the CDR3 is TGTGCCAGCAGTACTCAGGGGGCACGTCAGCCCCAGCATTTT. Its protein product is CASSTQGARQPQHF.

This clone came up a few times. The rearrangement links TRBV7-8 to TRBJ2-1, with TRBD1 matching 8 bases. Germline CDR1 and CDR2: SGHVS and FQNEAQ. CDR3 length: 16 amino acids. Trimming removed 5 bases from V and 6 bases from J; junction bases left unmatched: 12. CDR3 coding DNA: TGTGCCAGCAGCCCGGTGACAGGGGATCCATTCAATGAGCAGTTCTTC. Its translation is CASSPVTGDPFNEQFF.

Concerning this clone itself: At one of its ends the junction is not consistent with the germline gene, which may arise from a read error. The rearrangement uses TRBV7-7 and TRBJ2-7, with 7 bases fitting TRBD1. The CDR3 extends over 15 amino acids. Per the germline V gene, CDR1 is SSHAT and CDR2 is FNYEAQ (reference sequence). The CDR3, as DNA: TGTGCTAGCAGCCGGGACAGAGAGAGCTCCTACGAGCAGTACTTC. This sequence encodes CASSRDRESSYEQYF.